This T cell receptor beta chain was obtained from a study of blood T cell repertoires in COVID-19. Overall study context: Samples of COVID-19 (acute and convalescent) were obtained from the United States, Italy and Spain.

Original methodology: Reference gene primers were amplified, and this amplification served to estimate nucleated cell counts. The protocol was immunoSEQ multiplex PCR, while the TCRdb copy is restricted to in-frame clones and leaves out a portion. The V and J calls and clone size were taken over from that table, and D and trimming were inferred from the DNA. The table lists roughly 220,000 clones, 75% to 90% of them singletons. CDR1 and CDR2 from the germline V gene are SEHNR and FQNEAQ (reference sequence). The J segment lost 7 bases and the V segment lost 2 bases, leaving 2 bases of the junction unmatched. The CDR3 has 14 amino acids.

Sequenced material: PBMCs or T cells enriched from blood (not recorded which). The chain joins TRBV7-9 to TRBJ2-1; 10 nucleotides align to TRBD2. The clonotype was recovered from a woman aged 18-29 years in a cohort exposed to, infected with or recovered from COVID-19 (not recorded which). The CDR3 bases are TGTGCCAGCAGCTTAACTAGCGGGGAGAATGAGCAGTTCTTC. Residues: CASSLTSGENEQFF. Based on the CDR3 plus reference TRBV7-9 and TRBJ2-1, the full variable domain is DTGVSQNPRHKITKRGQNVTFRCDPISEHNRLYWYRQTLGQGPEFLTYFQNEAQLEKSRLLSDRFSAERPKGSFSTLEIQRTEQGDSAMYLCASSLTSGENEQFFGPGTRLTVL.